The present T cell receptor beta chain was sequenced within a study of OX40 agonist ivuxolimab in advanced cancers. Study summary: Dose-escalation subjects each had hepatocellular carcinoma, melanoma, renal cell or head and neck cancer.

This CDR3 has 11 amino acids. CDR1 is MNHNS and CDR2 is SASEGT in the germline V gene. The V gene end was trimmed by 7 bases and the J gene end by 6 bases; junction bases not matched to a gene: 3. Measured with immunoSEQ multiplex PCR; TCRdb has only the in-frame clones, and not every one. Among 80,000 or so clones, around 90% were seen once, and the ten largest hold 0.6% to 0.7%. Only one count was recorded for this clone. The genes are TRBV6-1 and TRBJ2-7; 7 nucleotides agree with TRBD1. The material was CD4+ or CD8+ T cells sorted from blood, obtained in a trial of the OX40 agonist ivuxolimab. This sequence was found in an adult with an advanced solid tumor such as melanoma, head and neck, liver or kidney cancer. CDR3 coding DNA: TGTGCCAGCATAGGACAGGCCGAGCAGTACTTC. Residues: CASIGQAEQYF.